Below are 27 T cell receptor beta chains sequenced from a single sample in a study of shared clonotypes between healthy human individuals. Here immunoSEQ multiplex PCR was the method, and the copy in TCRdb shows in-frame clones only, minus some. The sample holds around 2.1 million clones, roughly 95% seen once. The sequenced sample consisted of naive CD4+ T cells sorted from blood. Sample subset: CD45RA+ positively selected. These receptors originate from a man younger than 35 in good health.

The chain has TRBV7-9 and TRBJ2-5; 8 nucleotides line up with TRBD1. Germline V lookup: CDR1 SEHNR, CDR2 FQNEAQ (reference sequence). This CDR3 comprises 15 residues. The trim removed 5 bases at V and 2 bases at J, leaving 7 bases unmatched. This CDR3 is CASSRLGQGQETQYF. The DNA of the CDR3 is TGTGCCAGCAGCCGCTTAGGACAGGGACAAGAGACCCAGTACTTC.

This clone was detected only once. V and J are TRBV14 and TRBJ2-5; 9 nucleotides align to TRBD1. The junction had 3 bases not matched to a gene; V was cut back by 4 bases and J by 6 bases. CDR1 is SGHDN and CDR2 is FVKESK in the germline V gene. This CDR3 is built from 13 residues. Here the CDR3 DNA reads TGTGCCAGCAGCCCGACAGGGGGGAAGACCCAGTACTTC. Protein: CASSPTGGKTQYF.

The J gene is TRBJ2-7, the V gene TRBV4-2; tentatively, D is TRBD1 (6 bases). This CDR3 has 15 amino acids. CDR1 and CDR2 from the germline V gene are LGHNA and YNFKEQ. V was cut by 2 bases and J by 2 bases, with 13 bases left in between. The CDR3 is CASSQRTESPYEQYF. The CDR3 DNA is TGTGCCAGCAGCCAACGGACAGAGAGTCCCTACGAGCAGTACTTC.

The chain recombines TRBV6-5 with TRBJ1-4; 9 bases fit TRBD1. The CDR3 runs to 14 residues. From germline, CDR1 is MNHEY and CDR2 SVGAGI. The V segment lost 6 bases and the J segment 7 bases; nucleotides outside the gene matches: 6. The CDR3 protein is CASRRQGEAEKLFF. DNA for the CDR3: TGTGCCAGCAGACGACAGGGGGAGGCTGAAAAACTGTTTTTT.

This sequence joins TRBV6-6 and TRBJ1-4, with TRBD1 matching over 9 bases. This CDR3 region has 15 residues. V gave up 7 bases and J gave up 5 bases; unmatched junction bases: 8. Germline CDR1 and CDR2: MNHNY and SVGAGI (reference sequence). CDR3 in DNA: TGTGCCAGCACTCCTGGGGACAGGGTGAATGAAAAACTGTTTTTT. Its protein is CASTPGDRVNEKLFF.

V gene TRBV7-6 combines with J gene TRBJ2-1; 7 positions agree with TRBD2. There are 18 residues in the CDR3. Trimming at V came to 3 bases and at J to 5 bases, leaving 16 bases not matched to a gene. CDR1 and CDR2 from the germline V gene are SGHVS and FNYEAQ. Here the CDR3 DNA reads TGTGCCAGCAGCTTGGGGCCCCGACTAGCAGATAACAACAATGAGCAGTTCTTC. Protein sequence: CASSLGPRLADNNNEQFF. Looking up the rest from reference TRBV7-6 and TRBJ2-1 gives the full variable domain: GAGVSQSPRYKVTKRGQDVALRCDPISGHVSLYWYRQALGQGPEFLTYFNYEAQQDKSGLPNDRFSAERPEGSISTLTIQRTEQRDSAMYRCASSLGPRLADNNNEQFFGPGTRLTVL.

The chain recombines TRBV6-1 with TRBJ2-7; tentatively, D is TRBD2 (7 bases). The CDR3 loop spans 14 amino acids. Germline V gene sequence: CDR1 MNHNS, CDR2 SASEGT. The V gene lost 4 bases and the J gene lost 3 bases, with 13 bases spanning the gap. CDR3 region: CASSVGGGHYEQYF. The DNA of the CDR3 is TGTGCCAGCAGTGTGGGAGGGGGGCACTACGAGCAGTACTTC.

The J gene is TRBJ2-3, the V gene TRBV4-2, with D unclear. CDR1 is LGHNA and CDR2 is YNFKEQ in the germline V gene. The CDR3 is 13 amino acids. V lost 1 base to trimming and J lost 3 bases, with 5 bases between them. The CDR3 nucleotides read TGTGCCAGCAGCCAAGTCACGACAGATACGCAGTATTTT. This encodes CASSQVTTDTQYF.

The chain uses TRBV11-2 and TRBJ2-7; 12 nucleotides agree with TRBD1. CDR1 SGHAT and CDR2 FQNNGV come from the germline V gene. The CDR3 has 14 residues. The junction had 4 bases not matched to a gene; V was cut back by 4 bases and J by 6 bases. The CDR3 DNA reads TGTGCCAGCAGCTGGGGACAGGGGGCGGGCGAGCAGTACTTC. Its translation is CASSWGQGAGEQYF.

The V and J genes are TRBV7-2 and TRBJ2-7; 8 nucleotides align to TRBD2. After removal of 5 bases from V and 2 bases from J, the junction contained 5 bases not matched to a gene. This CDR3 is 14 amino acids long. Looked up from germline, CDR1 is SGHTA and CDR2 is FQGNSA. This CDR3 is CASSKTGGAYEQYF. As DNA, the CDR3 is TGTGCCAGCAGCAAAACCGGGGGGGCCTACGAGCAGTACTTC.

The chain couples TRBV10-3 to TRBJ2-7, with a possible D match to TRBD2 (7 bases). The V gene lost 8 bases and the J gene lost 5 bases, with 19 bases spanning the gap. The germline CDR1 and CDR2 sequences are ENHRY and SYGVKD. This CDR3 region has 14 residues. The DNA for the CDR3 is TGTGCCATCTGTCAGGCGGGGGCCGGAGACGAGCAGTACTTC. Protein: CAICQAGAGDEQYF.

This CDR3 reads CASSLSPLTYEQYF. CDR3 nucleotide sequence: TGTGCCAGCAGCTTAAGTCCGCTTACCTACGAGCAGTACTTC. The chain carries TRBV7-9 and TRBJ2-7; D uncertain. The V end lost 2 bases, the J end lost 2 bases, and 10 bases lay between the germline ends. CDR1 and CDR2 (germline): SEHNR, FQNEAQ (reference sequence). This CDR3 spans 14 amino acids.

This chain joins TRBV4-2 and TRBJ2-2, with a weak D call TRBD2 (7 bases). V lost 4 bases to trimming and J lost 0 bases, with 21 bases between them. There are 19 residues in the CDR3. The germline V gene encodes CDR1 LGHNA and CDR2 YNFKEQ. This CDR3 reads CASSRGGEPLNSNTGELFF. In DNA, the CDR3 is TGTGCCAGCAGCCGAGGGGGGGAGCCATTAAACTCGAACACCGGGGAGCTGTTTTTT.

A single count supports this clone. The chain combines TRBV4-1 with TRBJ1-4; D is perhaps TRBD1 (6 bases). Germline V gives CDR1 MGHRA, CDR2 YSYEKL. V lost 3 bases and J lost 0, with 11 bases in between. This CDR3 is built from 16 residues. The CDR3 region is CASSHRTEATNEKLFF. The CDR3 nucleotides read TGCGCCAGCAGCCACCGGACAGAAGCAACTAATGAAAAACTGTTTTTT.

This chain links TRBV28 with TRBJ2-6; D not resolved. The CDR3 covers 15 residues. Trimming removed 8 bases at V and 4 bases at J, with 15 bases between. Germline V gives CDR1 MDHEN, CDR2 SYDVKM. Here the CDR3 DNA reads TGTGCCAGCGGGTACCGGTCGCAGGGGGCCAACGTCCTGACTTTC. Its protein is CASGYRSQGANVLTF.

This clone occurred a few times. This chain joins TRBV30 and TRBJ2-1; no firm D call. The germline V gene encodes CDR1 GTSNPN and CDR2 SVGIG (reference sequence). The CDR3 spans 11 residues. V shed 2 bases and J shed 4 bases, with 3 bases lying between them. CDR3 sequence reads: CAWSIYNEQFF. CDR3 coding DNA: TGTGCCTGGAGTATTTACAATGAGCAGTTCTTC. Using reference TRBV30 and TRBJ2-1 for the parts outside the CDR3, the full variable domain is SQTIHQWPATLVQPVGSPLSLECTVEGTSNPNLYWYRQAAGRGLQLLFYSVGIGQISSEVPQNLSASRPQDRQFILSSKKLLLSDSGFYLCAWSIYNEQFFGPGTRLTVL.

The chain recombines TRBV11-2 with TRBJ2-2, with D perhaps assigned TRBD1 or TRBD2 (5 bases each). V lost 8 bases to trimming and J lost 4 bases, with 20 bases between them. Germline loops: CDR1 SGHAT, CDR2 FQNNGV. The CDR3 is 16 amino acids. This CDR3 is CASLRGQGLGTGELFF. CDR3 DNA: TGTGCCAGCCTCCGGGGTCAGGGTCTAGGCACCGGGGAGCTGTTTTTT.

The genes are TRBV5-6 and TRBJ2-7, with 10 bases matching TRBD1. The CDR3 runs 14 residues. Trimming took 4 bases from V and 4 from J; bases not matched to a gene: 5. The germline CDR1 and CDR2 sequences are SGHDT and YYEEEE. The CDR3 is CASSGDRGQYEQYF. The CDR3 nucleotides are TGTGCCAGCAGCGGTGACAGGGGGCAGTACGAGCAGTACTTC.

The V gene is TRBV6-6, the J gene TRBJ1-6; D gene ambiguous. Trimming left V 6 bases short and J 12 bases short, with 18 bases between. The CDR3 loop spans 14 amino acids. Per the germline V gene, CDR1 is MNHNY and CDR2 is SVGAGI (reference sequence). The DNA of the CDR3 is TGTGCCAGCAGGTCAGGACGTTCGGGCGGACCCCTCCACTTT. It is translated as CASRSGRSGGPLHF.

The rearrangement uses TRBV6-1 and TRBJ2-1; D not resolved. The V gene lost 6 bases and the J gene lost 0 bases, with 12 bases spanning the gap. The CDR3 consists of 15 residues. Looked up from germline, CDR1 is MNHNS and CDR2 is SASEGT. This chain's CDR3 is CASSPTSSSYNEQFF. CDR3 sequence (DNA): TGTGCCAGCAGCCCGACCTCCAGCTCCTACAATGAGCAGTTCTTC.

This clone has only one observation. CDR3 loop: CASSQAPGTTGNTIYF. DNA for the CDR3: TGTGCCAGCAGCCAAGCCCCCGGGACGACTGGAAACACCATATATTTT. V is TRBV5-4 and J is TRBJ1-3, with TRBD1 as a possible D gene (5 bases). The CDR3 length is 16 residues. V was pared by 4 bases and J by 2 bases, with 16 bases between. Germline V gene data show CDR1 as SGHNT and CDR2 as YYREEE (reference sequence).

Comments on this clone: Other DNA sequences in the same sample also yield this CDR3. The CDR3 region is CASSLELAGQETQYF. The CDR3 DNA reads TGTGCCAGCAGCTTAGAGCTAGCGGGCCAAGAGACCCAGTACTTC. J is TRBJ2-5 and V is TRBV11-2; 8 bases fit TRBD2. This CDR3 has 15 amino acids. Losses at the gene ends were 0 bases for V and 1 base for J; bases not matched to a gene: 1. CDR1 is SGHAT, CDR2 FQNNGV, per germline.

This clone has just one count. The CDR3: CASSYKKQGTEAFF. The DNA for the CDR3 is TGTGCCAGCAGTTACAAGAAACAGGGGACTGAAGCTTTCTTT. This chain connects TRBV6-6 to TRBJ1-1, with TRBD1 matching 7 bases. CDR1 and CDR2 from the germline V gene are MNHNY and SVGAGI (reference sequence). The CDR3 runs 14 residues. V shed 2 bases and J 5 bases; nucleotides not matched to a gene: 5.

V and J are TRBV28 and TRBJ2-1, with D possibly matching TRBD2 (7 bases). CDR1 MDHEN and CDR2 SYDVKM come from the germline V gene. Trimming removed 6 bases from V and 7 bases from J, with 16 bases in between. The CDR3 consists of 14 residues. The CDR3 DNA is TGTGCCAGCAGAAGTGGGGGGGGCCGAAATGAGCAGTTCTTC. This codes for CASRSGGGRNEQFF.

The DNA of the CDR3 is TGTGCCAGCACCCTAGCGGGGAGGGTCACAGATACGCAGTATTTT. Translation gives CASTLAGRVTDTQYF. The chain joins TRBV6-5 to TRBJ2-3; 9 bases match TRBD2. This CDR3 has 15 amino acids. Germline V CDR1 and CDR2: MNHEY, SVGAGI. Unmatched junction bases numbered 7, after V lost 7 bases and J lost 2 bases.

The J gene is TRBJ2-1, the V gene TRBV18, with TRBD2 matching over 9 bases. The CDR3 is 16 amino acids. Germline CDR1 is KGHSH and CDR2 is LQKENI. Germline trimming cut 3 bases from V and 8 bases from J; bases unmatched to any gene: 11. The CDR3 loop reads CASSPGQRAGGDEQFF. The CDR3 nucleotides are TGTGCCAGCTCACCGGGACAAAGAGCGGGAGGCGATGAGCAGTTCTTC.

About this clone itself: The same CDR3 arises from other DNA sequences in this sample as well. V gene TRBV6-6 combines with J gene TRBJ1-4, with no clear D. V lost 0 bases and J lost 8, with 4 bases in between. Germline values: CDR1 MNHNY, CDR2 SVGAGI (reference sequence). The CDR3 totals 12 residues. The CDR3 is CASSYSGEKLFF. The CDR3 nucleotides are TGTGCCAGCAGTTACTCGGGAGAAAAACTGTTTTTT.